This entry lists 11 T cell receptor beta chains sequenced from one sample in a study of T cells after yellow fever vaccination. TCRdb re-derived calls from the 5' RACE reads in MiXCR, one entry per CDR3 protein. Of some 130,000 distinct CDR3 sequences listed, approximately 6.6% are singletons. The specimen comprised CD4+ T cells sorted from PBMCs, sampled 10 days after the yellow fever booster vaccination. The source of these receptors is a man aged 25 to 40 who received the YFV17D yellow fever vaccine.

This clonotype showed up many times. This chain links TRBV20-1 with TRBJ1-5; D uncertain. The length of the CDR3 is 13 residues. Germline loops: CDR1 DFQATT, CDR2 SNEGSKA (reference sequence). V was clipped by 2 bases and J by 7 bases, with 12 bases between them. The CDR3 protein is CSARSRILQPQHF. The DNA for the CDR3 is TGCAGTGCTAGATCCCGTATTTTACAGCCCCAGCATTTT.

This clonotype was observed many times. DNA of the CDR3: TGCGCCAGCAGCCAAGAGGATAGTAGCGGGAGGGGTAGGCAGTTCTTC. Its protein product is CASSQEDSSGRGRQFF. The gene calls are TRBV4-1 and TRBJ2-1; 11 bases align to TRBD2. Germline V gene data show CDR1 as MGHRA and CDR2 as YSYEKL. With 0 bases clipped from V and 12 bases from J, the junction kept 10 bases outside the gene matches. CDR3 length: 16 amino acids.

The sample holds many counts of this clonotype. V is TRBV25-1 and J is TRBJ2-3; D is tentatively TRBD1 or TRBD2 (5 bases each). Germline V CDR1 and CDR2: MGHDK, SYGVNS. Between the trimmed V and J ends, which lost 5 bases and 0 bases, there was a span of 9 bases. The CDR3 sequence is 14 residues long. The CDR3 bases are TGTGCCAGCAGTCATGGGGGTAGCACAGATACGCAGTATTTT. As protein: CASSHGGSTDTQYF.

This clonotype was observed many times. This chain connects TRBV10-3 to TRBJ1-5, with unresolved D. This CDR3 has 14 amino acids. V was trimmed by 4 bases and J by 5 bases, leaving 12 bases between them. Looked up from germline, CDR1 is ENHRY and CDR2 is SYGVKD. This CDR3 is CAISAWEADQPQHF. Written as DNA, the CDR3 is TGTGCCATCAGTGCATGGGAGGCAGATCAGCCCCAGCATTTT.

This clonotype was seen repeatedly, ten times or more. The V and J genes are TRBV20-1 and TRBJ2-5, with TRBD1 identical over 8 bases. Germline-derived CDR1 and CDR2 are DFQATT and SNEGSKA (reference sequence). The V segment lost 5 bases and the J segment 4 bases; nucleotides outside the gene matches: 3. The CDR3 is 12 amino acids. CDR3 protein: CSAPDRGETQYF. CDR3 in DNA: TGCAGTGCTCCCGACAGGGGAGAGACCCAGTACTTC.

The chain couples TRBV7-2 to TRBJ2-7; the D gene could be TRBD1 or TRBD2 (5 bases each). This CDR3 comprises 16 residues. Germline CDR1 is SGHTA and CDR2 is FQGNSA. The V end was cut by 1 base, the J end by 3 bases, with 16 bases between. DNA for the CDR3: TGTGCCAGCAGCTTAGGCTTCGGGGCTGGAGGCTACGAGCAGTACTTC. This encodes CASSLGFGAGGYEQYF.

This clonotype was observed many times. The V and J genes are TRBV20-1 and TRBJ1-6; D gene ambiguous. Trimming took off 6 bases at V and 9 bases at J, with 18 bases between the two ends. Per germline, CDR1 DFQATT and CDR2 SNEGSKA (reference sequence). The length of the CDR3 is 14 residues. The CDR3 DNA follows: TGCAGTGCCACACCCCGGGCGAGATTTTCACCCCTCCACTTT. Protein sequence: CSATPRARFSPLHF.

In its sample, this clonotype was seen many times. V gene TRBV6-4 combines with J gene TRBJ2-2; unclear D gene. Deletions cut 2 bases from V and 3 bases from J, with 4 bases between. The CDR3 loop spans 13 amino acids. Germline V CDR1 and CDR2: MRHNA, SNTAGT. CDR3 DNA sequence: TGTGCCAGCAGTGACAGGGACACCGGGGAGCTGTTTTTT. Residues: CASSDRDTGELFF.

This clonotype was detected many times. The V gene is TRBV7-2, the J gene TRBJ2-3, with a possible D match to TRBD1 (5 bases). Between the trimmed V and J ends, which lost 5 bases and 0 bases, there was a span of 9 bases. The CDR3 spans 14 residues. Germline V lookup: CDR1 SGHTA, CDR2 FQGNSA. The CDR3 loop reads CASSVRQSTDTQYF. The CDR3 nucleotides read TGTGCCAGCAGCGTCCGACAGAGCACAGATACGCAGTATTTT. Drawing the rest from reference TRBV7-2 and TRBJ2-3, the complete variable domain is GAGVSQSPSNKVTEKGKDVELRCDPISGHTALYWYRQSLGQGLEFLIYFQGNSAPDKSGLPSDRFSAERTGGSVSTLTIQRTQQEDSAVYLCASSVRQSTDTQYFGPGTRLTVL.

V gene TRBV7-6 combines with J gene TRBJ1-5, with D perhaps TRBD1 (5 bases). V was pared by 5 bases and J by 8 bases, with 13 bases between. This CDR3 region has 13 residues. Germline CDR1 SGHVS, CDR2 FNYEAQ. CDR3 in amino acids: CASSPREREPQHF. CDR3 DNA sequence: TGTGCCAGCAGCCCCAGGGAAAGGGAGCCCCAGCATTTT.

There are many counts of this clonotype. The CDR3 reads CASSSYGTSEYEQYF. In nucleotides, the CDR3 is TGTGCCAGCAGTTCCTACGGGACTAGCGAGTACGAGCAGTACTTC. V usage is TRBV28 and J usage is TRBJ2-7, with TRBD2 matching over 10 bases. The CDR3 loop spans 15 amino acids. V gave up 4 bases and J gave up 4 bases; unmatched junction bases: 7. Germline CDR1 MDHEN, CDR2 SYDVKM.